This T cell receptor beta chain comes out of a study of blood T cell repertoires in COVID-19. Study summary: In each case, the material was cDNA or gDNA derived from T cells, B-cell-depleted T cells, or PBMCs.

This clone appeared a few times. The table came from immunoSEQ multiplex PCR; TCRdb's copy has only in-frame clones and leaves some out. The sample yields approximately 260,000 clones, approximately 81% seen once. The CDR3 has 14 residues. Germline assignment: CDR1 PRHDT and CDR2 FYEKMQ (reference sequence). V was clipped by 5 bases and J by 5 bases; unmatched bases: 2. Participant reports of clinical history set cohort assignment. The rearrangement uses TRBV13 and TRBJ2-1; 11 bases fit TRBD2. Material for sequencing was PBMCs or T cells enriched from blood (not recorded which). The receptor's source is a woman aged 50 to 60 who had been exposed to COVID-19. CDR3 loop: CASSTGLADNEQFF. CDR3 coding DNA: TGTGCCAGCAGCACGGGACTAGCGGACAATGAGCAGTTCTTC.